The present entry profiles one T cell receptor beta chain with its context. No antigen is known for it. This specimen comes from a study of cytomegalovirus exposure and HLA in healthy donors. Study results and limitations: Published work reported that the classifier diagnosed cytomegalovirus status with high specificity and sensitivity. In vitro work confirmed that a few CMV-associated chains recognize CMV antigens. Despite most TCR sequences being rare, some public TCRs occurred in many donors. The TCR clusters that emerged in the first cohort tended, a later analysis found, to co-occur in the approximately 110 validation repertoires.

This table comes from immunoSEQ multiplex PCR, and its TCRdb copy is limited to in-frame clones, with some not included. The repertoire holds approximately 65,000 clones, with around 95% as singletons. There are 13 residues in the CDR3. Germline lookup yields CDR1 MNHEY and CDR2 SMNVEV (reference sequence). V was pared by 2 bases and J by 3 bases, with 1 base of the junction left unmatched. The origin of this receptor is a man between 18 and 35 years old in good health and CMV-seronegative. Sequencing used PBMCs. The genes are TRBV27 and TRBJ2-7, with 7 bases that match TRBD2. CDR3 protein: CASSLGTNYEQYF. CDR3 nucleotides: TGTGCCAGCAGTTTAGGGACTAACTACGAGCAGTACTTC.